The 17 T cell receptor beta chains presented below share a single source sample, sequenced in a study of shared clonotypes between healthy human individuals. Method: immunoSEQ multiplex PCR; TCRdb's copy keeps in-frame clones and lacks some. The repertoire holds more than 400,000 clones, with more than 65% as singletons. The sample consisted of PBMCs. Every receptor here comes from a woman in her thirties or forties in good health. Some clones in this sample may be carry-over from other donors' samples.

This chain joins TRBV5-6 and TRBJ2-7, with TRBD2 matching 13 bases. V shed 4 bases, J shed 3 bases, and the junction held 4 bases outside the gene matches. The germline CDR1 and CDR2 sequences are SGHDT and YYEEEE. This CDR3 comprises 15 residues. The CDR3 protein is CASSLLAGGYYEQYF. DNA for the CDR3: TGTGCCAGCAGCCTACTAGCGGGAGGGTACTACGAGCAGTACTTC.

The chain uses TRBV13 and TRBJ1-5, with 7 bases matching TRBD1. CDR3 length: 14 residues. Germline CDR1 is PRHDT and CDR2 is FYEKMQ (reference sequence). The ends lost 0 bases at V and 7 bases at J; junction bases unmatched: 3. CDR3 in DNA: TGTGCCAGCAGCTTAGGCCAGGGGGGGCAGCCCCAGCATTTT. It encodes CASSLGQGGQPQHF. The full variable domain, completed using reference TRBV13 and TRBJ1-5, is AAGVIQSPRHLIKEKRETATLKCYPIPRHDTVYWYQQGPGQDPQFLISFYEKMQSDKGSIPDRFSAQQFSDYHSELNMSSLELGDSALYFCASSLGQGGQPQHFGDGTRLSIL.

This clone came up once. The J gene is TRBJ1-3, the V gene TRBV7-8, with D unclear. Trimming took off 0 bases at V and 0 bases at J, with 6 bases between the two ends. CDR3 size: 15 residues. Germline V lookup: CDR1 SGHVS, CDR2 FQNEAQ. The CDR3 region has the DNA TGTGCCAGCAGCTTAGCGAGAGGCTCTGGAAACACCATATATTTT. This codes for CASSLARGSGNTIYF.

Comment on this clone: Within the sample, other DNA sequences also encode this same CDR3. DNA for the CDR3: TGTGCCAGCAGTGAAGCGGGAGAGACCCAGTACTTC. Protein sequence: CASSEAGETQYF. The V gene is TRBV2, the J gene TRBJ2-5; D is uncertain. The germline V gene has CDR1 SNHLY and CDR2 FYNNEI. Trimming took off 0 bases at V and 4 bases at J, with 3 bases between the two ends. This CDR3 region has 12 residues.

As concerns this clone: This likely reflects a read error, since a far larger clone is one base away. The identical CDR3 is also encoded by other nucleotide sequences in the sample. The chain uses TRBV2 and TRBJ2-2; 8 bases match TRBD2. This CDR3 region has 15 residues. Germline lookup yields CDR1 SNHLY and CDR2 FYNNEI. In nucleotides, the CDR3 is TGTGCAAGCACGCGACTAGCGTGGGACACCGGGGAGCTGTTTTTT. This sequence encodes CASTRLAWDTGELFF. The whole variable domain, remainder taken from reference TRBV2 and TRBJ2-2, is EPEVTQTPSHQVTQMGQEVILRCVPISNHLYFYWYRQILGQKVEFLVSFYNNEISEKSEIFDDQFSVERPDGSNFTLKIRSTKLEDSAMYFCASTRLAWDTGELFFGEGSRLTVL.

The chain combines TRBV11-2 with TRBJ2-5, with D hard to call. The CDR3 has 13 amino acids. Trimming took off 6 bases at V and 2 bases at J, with 10 bases between the two ends. CDR1 and CDR2 (germline): SGHAT, FQNNGV. CDR3 DNA sequence: TGTGCCAGCAGTATGGACCCTCAAGAGACCCAGTACTTC. It specifies CASSMDPQETQYF.

The rearrangement links TRBV5-4 to TRBJ2-3; TRBD2 matches 8 bases. CDR1 and CDR2 from the germline V gene are SGHNT and YYREEE (reference sequence). V dropped 4 bases and J dropped 5; count of bases not matched to a gene: 6. CDR3 length: 14 amino acids. As DNA, the CDR3 is TGTGCCAGCAGCCAAGCGGGAGCGCGAGATACGCAGTATTTT. Translated, it gives CASSQAGARDTQYF.

The chain links TRBV29-1 to TRBJ2-3; the match to TRBD1 covers 7 bases. Germline V gives CDR1 SQVTM, CDR2 ANQGSEA. CDR3 length: 13 residues. V shed 3 bases and J 6 bases; nucleotides not matched to a gene: 6. CDR3 protein: CSVDGQGVDTQYF. The CDR3 coding sequence is TGCAGCGTTGACGGGCAGGGGGTGGATACGCAGTATTTT.

About this clone: A single base is all that separates this from a far larger clone, so a read error is likely. In the same sample, other DNA sequences code for this CDR3. The chain combines TRBV30 with TRBJ2-5, with D unclear. CDR3 length equals 13 residues. Germline V gives CDR1 GTSNPN, CDR2 SVGIG (reference sequence). V was trimmed by 3 bases and J by 1 base, leaving 9 bases between them. The CDR3 loop is CAWRLGGQETQYF. The CDR3 nucleotides are TGTGCCTGGAGGCTGGGTGGCCAAGAGACCCAGTACTTC.

This clone was observed a single time. The chain employs TRBV6-1 and TRBJ2-2; D gene ambiguous. Per germline, CDR1 MNHNS and CDR2 SASEGT. The CDR3 runs 15 residues. Trimming cost V 4 bases and J 3 bases, with 12 bases left between them. CDR3 sequence (DNA): TGTGCCAGCAGTGCAACTGGTCGGGACACCGGGGAGCTGTTTTTT. It encodes CASSATGRDTGELFF.

The CDR3 sequence is CASSPRDRVGEQYF. The CDR3 DNA sequence: TGCGCCAGCAGCCCCCGGGACAGGGTGGGGGAGCAGTACTTC. The chain recombines TRBV5-1 with TRBJ2-7; 9 bases match TRBD1. With V trimmed by 4 bases and J by 7 bases, 9 bases remained unmatched. CDR1 and CDR2 (germline): SGHRS, YFSETQ. This CDR3 region has 14 residues.

The chain links TRBV7-2 to TRBJ2-7, with 7 nucleotides matching TRBD2. Germline CDR1 and CDR2: SGHTA and FQGNSA. This CDR3 region has 14 residues. Unmatched junction bases numbered 2, after V lost 1 base and J lost 2 bases. In DNA form, the CDR3 reads TGTGCCAGCAGCTTAGGAGCGGGACCCTACGAGCAGTACTTC. It yields the protein CASSLGAGPYEQYF.

Regarding this clone: It is likely a read error: a sequence one base away is far more abundant. The chain combines TRBV29-1 with TRBJ2-7; perhaps TRBD1 as D (5 bases). Trimming stripped 2 bases from V and 0 bases from J, with 14 bases between. Germline CDR1 SQVTM, CDR2 ANQGSEA. This CDR3 comprises 15 residues. Written as DNA, the CDR3 is TGCAGCGTTGAAAGTGTAGGGGCCGCCTCCTACGAGCAGTACTTC. It codes for CSVESVGAASYEQYF.

CDR3 in DNA: TGTGCCAGTAGTATCTCGCGGGCCGGGGGGGCAGATACGCAGTATTTT. It is translated as CASSISRAGGADTQYF. V gene TRBV19 combines with J gene TRBJ2-3; 8 nucleotides line up with TRBD2. The V segment lost 3 bases and the J segment 4 bases; nucleotides outside the gene matches: 9. Germline V gives CDR1 LNHDA, CDR2 SQIVND (reference sequence). This CDR3 has 16 residues.

This chain links TRBV9 with TRBJ2-6; possibly TRBD1 for D (6 bases). The CDR3 is 17 amino acids. Trimming took off 3 bases at V and 0 bases at J, with 13 bases between the two ends. The V gene's germline CDR1 is SGDLS and CDR2 YYNGEE. CDR3 residues: CASSEQGRGSGANVLTF. The CDR3 DNA reads as TGTGCCAGCAGCGAACAGGGTAGGGGCTCTGGGGCCAACGTCCTGACTTTC.

The J gene is TRBJ2-3, the V gene TRBV6-1; TRBD2 agrees at 12 bases. V trimming: 6 bases; J trimming: 6 bases; junction bases outside the gene matches: 4. In germline, CDR1 is MNHNS, CDR2 SASEGT. CDR3 size: 14 residues. Written as DNA, the CDR3 is TGTGCCAGCAGCGAAACTAGCGGGAGGGATACGCAGTATTTT. It is translated as CASSETSGRDTQYF.

This rearrangement joins TRBV10-3 to TRBJ2-1, with TRBD2 matching over 7 bases. The J segment lost 8 bases and the V segment lost 11 bases, leaving 9 bases of the junction unmatched. This CDR3 is built from 12 residues. In germline, CDR1 is ENHRY, CDR2 SYGVKD. CDR3 coding DNA: TGTGCCCACGCGGCGGGAGACGATGAGCAGTTCTTC. Its translation is CAHAAGDDEQFF.